These 29 T cell receptor beta chains were sequenced from one sample in a study of beta chain features in type 1 diabetes. No antigens are known for them. Isolated RNA was reverse transcribed in full, so expressed TCRB transcripts were sequenced. Generated by immunoSEQ multiplex PCR, the TCRdb table keeps only in-frame clones and is missing some. The top ten hold approximately 0.015% of the sample, which has a few hundred thousand clones, 13% to 15% seen once. Findings and limits, study-wide: Researchers report that Type 1 diabetes patients had moderately but significantly shorter TCRB CDR3s across all four CD4+ subsets.

The sample taken for sequencing was naive CD4+ T cells from blood. Receptors originate from a man aged 25-45 years with type 1 diabetes.

The genes are TRBV6-5 and TRBJ2-5, with D perhaps matching TRBD2 (5 bases). The CDR3 totals 16 residues. Germline V gives CDR1 MNHEY, CDR2 SVGAGI. Trimming removed 0 bases from V and 5 bases from J, with 16 bases in between. CDR3 sequence: CASSYSALPGKETQYF. The CDR3 coding sequence is TGTGCCAGCAGTTACTCTGCCCTACCGGGAAAGGAGACCCAGTACTTC.

In this sample, this clone turned up a few times. The CDR3 protein is CASSLSSGDNEQFF. The CDR3 region has the DNA TGTGCCAGCAGCCTCTCAAGCGGGGACAATGAGCAGTTCTTC. The chain recombines TRBV9 with TRBJ2-1; TRBD2 agrees at 7 bases. The germline CDR1 and CDR2 sequences are SGDLS and YYNGEE. The CDR3 covers 14 residues. V shed 4 bases and J 5 bases; nucleotides not matched to a gene: 6.

A few counts support this clone. The chain recombines TRBV5-1 with TRBJ1-2; a weak D match, TRBD1 (6 bases). V was pared by 2 bases and J by 4 bases, with 18 bases between. This CDR3 has 16 residues. Germline V gene sequence: CDR1 SGHRS, CDR2 YFSETQ. CDR3 sequence reads: CASSFNWGHRTYGYTF. The CDR3 region has the DNA TGCGCCAGCAGCTTCAATTGGGGACATCGAACCTATGGCTACACCTTC.

This clone has only a few counts. The V gene is TRBV10-3, the J gene TRBJ2-1; 8 bases align to TRBD2. Germline V gene data show CDR1 as ENHRY and CDR2 as SYGVKD. Germline trimming cut 7 bases from V and 5 bases from J; bases unmatched to any gene: 10. The CDR3 spans 15 residues. CDR3 protein: CAITRSGSLNNEQFF. The DNA of the CDR3 is TGTGCCATCACTAGAAGCGGGAGTCTCAACAATGAGCAGTTCTTC.

This chain links TRBV27 with TRBJ1-2; a weak D match, TRBD1 (6 bases). Germline V gives CDR1 MNHEY, CDR2 SMNVEV (reference sequence). The V and J ends lost 5 bases and 3 bases respectively, with 16 bases between them. The CDR3 consists of 15 residues. CDR3 in DNA: TGTGCCAGCAGTCCGCAACAGGGTGGTCACTATGGCTACACCTTC. Its translation is CASSPQQGGHYGYTF.

This clone has a handful of counts. The V gene is TRBV27, the J gene TRBJ1-4; the match to TRBD1 covers 9 bases. With V trimmed by 2 bases and J by 5 bases, 6 bases remained unmatched. The CDR3 sequence is 16 residues long. Germline assignment: CDR1 MNHEY and CDR2 SMNVEV (reference sequence). Written as DNA, the CDR3 is TGTGCCAGCAGTTTAATGTTCGGGACAGGGAATGAAAAACTGTTTTTT. It codes for CASSLMFGTGNEKLFF.

In this sample, this clone turned up a few times. The chain employs TRBV19 and TRBJ1-1, with a weak D call TRBD1 (5 bases). Trimming removed 6 bases from V and 5 bases from J, with 13 bases in between. Germline values: CDR1 LNHDA, CDR2 SQIVND (reference sequence). The CDR3 extends over 13 amino acids. As DNA, the CDR3 is TGTGCCAGTAGGGGCTCCGGGGGAACTGAAGCTTTCTTT. Amino acid sequence: CASRGSGGTEAFF.

This clone was counted a few times. The chain recombines TRBV6-5 with TRBJ1-2; D is unclear. Per the germline V gene, CDR1 is MNHEY and CDR2 is SVGAGI. Trimming shortened V by 8 bases and J by 4 bases, and 11 bases separated the two germline ends. The CDR3 is 12 residues long. CDR3 nucleotides: TGTGCCAGCGCGGATTTAGGCTATGGCTACACCTTC. Translating gives CASADLGYGYTF.

V is TRBV5-1 and J is TRBJ2-7, with TRBD2 as a possible D gene (6 bases). V lost 0 bases to trimming and J lost 5 bases, with 12 bases between them. The CDR3 length is 14 residues. CDR1 and CDR2 (germline): SGHRS, YFSETQ. The CDR3 reads CASSLDRTGDEQYF. The CDR3 DNA reads TGCGCCAGCAGCTTGGACCGTACGGGGGACGAGCAGTACTTC.

This clone came up a few times. The V call is TRBV4-3, the J call TRBJ2-7; tentatively, D is TRBD2 (6 bases). V lost 1 base and J 3 bases, leaving 10 bases between the germline ends. Per germline, CDR1 LGHNA and CDR2 YSLEER. The CDR3 is 14 amino acids. The CDR3 here is CASSQAASDYEQYF. The CDR3 DNA reads as TGCGCCAGCAGCCAAGCGGCTAGCGACTACGAGCAGTACTTC.

This clone was observed a handful of times. The chain links TRBV7-3 to TRBJ2-1; 9 bases align to TRBD1. This CDR3 contains 14 residues. Germline CDR1 and CDR2: SGHTA and FQGTGA. Trimming at V came to 5 bases and at J to 6 bases, leaving 5 bases not matched to a gene. CDR3 nucleotides: TGTGCCAGCAGCCCCGGACAGGGGACCAATGAGCAGTTCTTC. This gives the protein CASSPGQGTNEQFF.

V usage is TRBV30 and J usage is TRBJ2-3; TRBD1 agrees at 12 bases. Germline V gives CDR1 GTSNPN, CDR2 SVGIG (reference sequence). The CDR3 has 17 amino acids. Trimming cost V 3 bases and J 5 bases; bases outside gene matches: 12. In nucleotides, the CDR3 is TGTGCCTGGAGCGCCGGGACAGGGGGCGCTCGGGGAGATACGCAGTATTTT. This translates into CAWSAGTGGARGDTQYF.

This sequence joins TRBV6-5 and TRBJ2-7; 8 bases align to TRBD2. CDR1 and CDR2 from the germline V gene are MNHEY and SVGAGI. Unmatched junction bases numbered 5, after V lost 7 bases and J lost 0 bases. The CDR3 spans 14 residues. The CDR3 DNA reads as TGTGCCAGCAAAACTAGCGGTTACTCCTACGAGCAGTACTTC. This gives the protein CASKTSGYSYEQYF.

With respect to this clone: The same CDR3 arises from other DNA sequences in this sample as well. This chain uses TRBV5-1 with TRBJ2-7, with 11 bases fitting TRBD2. The CDR3 loop spans 15 amino acids. Per germline, CDR1 SGHRS and CDR2 YFSETQ. Germline trimming cut 2 bases from V and 2 bases from J; bases unmatched to any gene: 3. The CDR3 DNA reads TGCGCCAGCAGCTTAGTAGCGGGAGGGCCCTACGAGCAGTACTTC. Its translation: CASSLVAGGPYEQYF.

This clone has just a few counts. The CDR3 DNA is TGCAGCGTTGAGAGAAGCGGGCGGCCTATCCCCTCAGACTACGAGCAGTACTTC. Its protein product is CSVERSGRPIPSDYEQYF. V is TRBV29-1 and J is TRBJ2-7, with D tentatively TRBD2 (6 bases). The CDR3 is 18 amino acids. Germline CDR1 is SQVTM and CDR2 is ANQGSEA. Trimming removed 3 bases at V and 3 bases at J, with 27 bases between.

The chain has TRBV27 and TRBJ2-1; 11 nucleotides match TRBD1. Germline V gives CDR1 MNHEY, CDR2 SMNVEV (reference sequence). This CDR3 is built from 15 residues. V lost 2 bases, J lost 6 bases, and 3 bases stayed unmatched. For the CDR3, the DNA is TGTGCCAGCAGTTTAATCGGGACAGGGGGCAATGAGCAGTTCTTC. Translated: CASSLIGTGGNEQFF.

The chain has TRBV5-6 and TRBJ2-1; 9 bases are shared with TRBD1. This CDR3 comprises 15 residues. Germline V gene data show CDR1 as SGHDT and CDR2 as YYEEEE. V was clipped by 4 bases and J by 7 bases; unmatched bases: 9. In DNA form, the CDR3 reads TGTGCCAGCAGCCAGGACAGGGGAGGATGGAATGAGCAGTTCTTC. Its protein product is CASSQDRGGWNEQFF.

This clone was counted between two and nine times. The J gene is TRBJ1-1, the V gene TRBV9; TRBD1 matches at 7 bases. After removal of 3 bases from V and 0 bases from J, the junction contained 8 bases not matched to a gene. CDR1 and CDR2 (germline): SGDLS, YYNGEE. This CDR3 spans 16 amino acids. The CDR3 DNA is TGTGCCAGCAGCGAGGGGACAGCGAGCATGAACACTGAAGCTTTCTTT. This gives the protein CASSEGTASMNTEAFF.

This clone showed up just a few times. The V call is TRBV27, the J call TRBJ2-7, with 8 bases matching TRBD2. V dropped 5 bases and J dropped 2; count of bases not matched to a gene: 8. The CDR3 spans 15 residues. Germline V CDR1 and CDR2: MNHEY, SMNVEV (reference sequence). The CDR3 bases are TGTGCCAGCAGTCAATGGGGTAGCGGGACCTACGAGCAGTACTTC. This sequence encodes CASSQWGSGTYEQYF.

This sequence joins TRBV29-1 and TRBJ2-7; TRBD1 agrees at 9 bases. In germline, CDR1 is SQVTM, CDR2 ANQGSEA. This CDR3 spans 13 amino acids. V lost 6 bases to trimming and J lost 2 bases; unmatched junction nucleotides: 5. DNA for the CDR3: TGCAGCGTGGAACAGGGGGCAGCCTACGAGCAGTACTTC. Amino acids: CSVEQGAAYEQYF.

This clone was detected only a few times. The rearrangement uses TRBV10-3 and TRBJ2-1, with 10 bases matching TRBD2. The CDR3 sequence is 14 residues long. Germline trimming cut 8 bases from V and 4 bases from J; bases unmatched to any gene: 5. From germline, CDR1 is ENHRY and CDR2 SYGVKD. CDR3 in DNA: TGTGCCATCCGGGGACTAGCGACTTACAATGAGCAGTTCTTC. This codes for CAIRGLATYNEQFF.

The rearrangement joins TRBV9 to TRBJ1-2; D unclear. The CDR3 totals 15 residues. Trimming stripped 0 bases from V and 0 bases from J, with 9 bases between. Germline V CDR1 and CDR2: SGDLS, YYNGEE. The CDR3 region has the DNA TGTGCCAGCAGCGTAGCGTCCCAGTCTAACTATGGCTACACCTTC. This encodes CASSVASQSNYGYTF.

CDR3: CASSQGRTGWYEQYF. Written as DNA, the CDR3 is TGCGCCAGCAGCCAAGGCCGGACAGGGTGGTACGAGCAGTACTTC. The chain links TRBV4-3 to TRBJ2-5, with TRBD1 matching over 8 bases. Matching the DNA end better, TRBJ2-7 makes the J call doubtful. The germline V gene encodes CDR1 LGHNA and CDR2 YSLEER. The CDR3 is 15 residues long.

The DNA of the CDR3 is TGTGCCAGCAGCTTAGCGGGAGGGCTCTACGAGCAGTACTTC. As protein: CASSLAGGLYEQYF. This rearrangement joins TRBV7-2 to TRBJ2-7, with 7 bases lining up with TRBD2. The V gene's germline CDR1 is SGHTA and CDR2 FQGNSA. The CDR3 length is 14 residues. The junction had 2 bases not matched to a gene; V was cut back by 0 bases and J by 3 bases.

This clone was seen a few times. The chain carries TRBV9 and TRBJ1-1, with 8 bases identical to TRBD1. The CDR3 totals 13 residues. Germline assignment: CDR1 SGDLS and CDR2 YYNGEE. J was trimmed by 6 bases and V by 1 base; bases with no gene match: 2. In DNA form, the CDR3 reads TGTGCCAGCAGCGTACAGGGGGCGGCTGAAGCTTTCTTT. Translating it yields CASSVQGAAEAFF.

This clone was seen more than once but under ten times. The chain carries TRBV5-1 and TRBJ2-2; TRBD1 is a possible D gene (5 bases). There are 15 residues in the CDR3. V was trimmed by 2 bases and J by 3 bases, leaving 11 bases between them. Germline-derived CDR1 and CDR2 are SGHRS and YFSETQ. The CDR3 region is CASSFMTDHTGELFF. CDR3 nucleotide sequence: TGCGCCAGCAGCTTCATGACAGACCACACCGGGGAGCTGTTTTTT.

This clone appeared a few times. V and J are TRBV19 and TRBJ1-1, with D possibly matching TRBD1 (6 bases). Deletions cut 1 base from V and 2 bases from J, with 8 bases between. The CDR3 loop spans 14 amino acids. Germline assignment: CDR1 LNHDA and CDR2 SQIVND (reference sequence). The CDR3 DNA is TGTGCCAGTAGTATAGGACAGGCCAACACTGAAGCTTTCTTT. Amino acid sequence: CASSIGQANTEAFF.

Turning to this clone: The same CDR3 can be traced to other DNA sequences in this sample. V usage is TRBV30 and J usage is TRBJ1-5; 7 bases line up with TRBD1. The V segment lost 3 bases and the J segment 4 bases; nucleotides outside the gene matches: 3. CDR1 GTSNPN and CDR2 SVGIG come from the germline V gene (reference sequence). There are 13 residues in the CDR3. CDR3 coding DNA: TGTGCCTGGAGGGGGACAGAAAATCAGCCCCAGCATTTT. It yields the protein CAWRGTENQPQHF.

The sample holds a few counts of this clone. The chain carries TRBV19 and TRBJ2-7; 9 nucleotides align to TRBD1. The CDR3 is 13 amino acids. Trimming cost V 5 bases and J 3 bases; bases outside gene matches: 2. Germline assignment: CDR1 LNHDA and CDR2 SQIVND (reference sequence). CDR3 loop: CASSRQGGYEQYF. The DNA of the CDR3 is TGTGCCAGTAGTCGACAGGGGGGCTACGAGCAGTACTTC.